Listed below are T cell receptor beta chains from one sample, sequenced in a study of T cells in Graves' hyperthyroidism and ophthalmopathy. MiXCR, run by TCRdb on the multiplex PCR reads, gives a single entry per CDR3 protein. The sample carries approximately 600,000 distinct CDR3 sequences, around 15% recorded once. Sequenced sample: blood. The receptors shown here come from a woman younger than 45 with Graves' hyperthyroidism. Both conserved end residues are part of each CDR3. A D gene is named only where the DNA matches it firmly. Size is omitted from some rows. Given values are once, few, many or a class for expanded clones.

j_call d_call clone_size v_call cdr3_aa cdr3_nt
TRBJ2-7 NA NA TRBV29-1 CSVLGWAPTYEQYF TGCAGCGTCTTAGGTTGGGCCCCCACTTACGAGCAGTACTTC
TRBJ2-1 NA NA TRBV4-3 CASSQEAASYNEQFF TGCGCCAGCAGCCAAGAGGCAGCTTCCTACAATGAGCAGTTCTTC
TRBJ1-5 TRBD1 many TRBV12-3/TRBV12-4 CASSVQGGQPQHF TGTGCCAGCAGTGTCCAGGGGGGGCAGCCCCAGCATTTT
TRBJ2-7 NA many TRBV12-3/TRBV12-4 CASSRTEGGEQYF TGTGCCAGCAGCCGTACGGAAGGGGGCGAGCAGTACTTC
TRBJ2-1 NA many TRBV7-7 CASSTGAYNEQFF TGTGCTAGCAGCACCGGGGCGTACAATGAGCAGTTCTTC
TRBJ1-6 NA few TRBV6-1 CASSEAVGSPLHF TGTGCCAGCAGTGAAGCAGTTGGATCACCCCTCCACTTT
TRBJ2-5 NA many TRBV9 CASSVGVQETQYF TGTGCCAGCAGCGTAGGGGTCCAAGAGACCCAGTACTTC
TRBJ2-1 TRBD2 many TRBV5-1 CASSLRAGDEQFF TGCGCCAGCAGCTTGAGGGCGGGAGATGAGCAGTTCTTC
TRBJ2-2 NA few TRBV28 CASRSDRITGELFF TGTGCCAGCAGATCGGACAGAATCACCGGGGAGCTGTTTTTT
TRBJ1-2 TRBD1 few TRBV7-9 CASSPAGQGWGGYTF TGTGCCAGCAGCCCGGCTGGACAGGGGTGGGGAGGCTACACCTTC
TRBJ2-3 TRBD1 many TRBV12-3/TRBV12-4 CASNHGTGYSTDTQYF TGTGCCAGCAACCACGGGACAGGGTATAGCACAGATACGCAGTATTTT
TRBJ2-7 TRBD1 NA TRBV20-1 CSASHRDSIYEQYF TGCAGTGCTAGCCATAGGGACAGTATTTACGAGCAGTACTTC
TRBJ1-1 NA many TRBV5-1 CASSQARDTEAFF TGCGCCAGCAGCCAGGCCAGGGATACTGAAGCTTTCTTT
TRBJ2-7 NA many TRBV27 CASSPRCEQYF TGTGCCAGCAGCCCTCGTTGCGAGCAGTACTTC